These 15 T cell receptor beta chains came from one sample sequenced in a study of blood T cell repertoires in COVID-19. Libraries were prepared by immunoSEQ multiplex PCR; TCRdb keeps only in-frame clonotypes and omits some of them. This table holds under 150,000 clones, over 65% found once. The source material was peripheral blood. Receptor source: a woman older than 75 with active or convalescent COVID-19.

The rearrangement links TRBV19 to TRBJ2-2, with 11 positions matching TRBD2. Germline CDR1 and CDR2: LNHDA and SQIVND (reference sequence). The V gene end was trimmed by 7 bases and the J gene end by 5 bases; junction bases not matched to a gene: 6. The CDR3 runs to 15 residues. This CDR3 reads CASKLAGGQTGELFF. In DNA, the CDR3 is TGTGCCAGTAAGCTAGCGGGGGGACAAACCGGGGAGCTGTTTTTT. The whole variable domain, remainder taken from reference TRBV19 and TRBJ2-2, is DGGITQSPKYLFRKEGQNVTLSCEQNLNHDAMYWYRQDPGQGLRLIYYSQIVNDFQKGDIAEGYSVSREKKESFPLTVTSAQKNPTAFYLCASKLAGGQTGELFFGEGSRLTVL.

This chain joins TRBV19 and TRBJ1-2; D unclear. Germline V gene lookup returns CDR1 LNHDA and CDR2 SQIVND (reference sequence). The CDR3 runs to 14 residues. V was shortened by 4 bases and J by 2 bases, with 11 bases between the two germline ends. For the CDR3, the DNA is TGTGCCAGTAGTAACGAAGGCGGCAACTATGGCTACACCTTC. Amino acids: CASSNEGGNYGYTF.

The genes are TRBV7-2 and TRBJ2-7, with D possibly being TRBD1 (6 bases). This CDR3 is built from 15 residues. The V and J ends lost 5 bases and 0 bases respectively, with 14 bases between them. Germline V lookup: CDR1 SGHTA, CDR2 FQGNSA. The DNA of the CDR3 is TGTGCCAGCAGCAACCGGGACACACCCTCCTACGAGCAGTACTTC. This gives the protein CASSNRDTPSYEQYF.

CDR3 sequence reads: CASSRWGDRTETQYF. Written as DNA, the CDR3 is TGTGCCAGCAGCCGATGGGGGGACAGAACCGAGACCCAGTACTTC. The V and J genes are TRBV3-1 (or the pseudogene TRBV3-2) and TRBJ2-5; the D gene is possibly TRBD1 (7 bases). CDR3 length: 15 residues. CDR1 LGHDT and CDR2 YNNKEL come from the germline V gene (reference sequence). The ends were cut back, 4 bases at V and 5 bases at J, with 17 bases in the middle.

The chain carries TRBV7-2 and TRBJ2-7; no clear D gene. Germline values: CDR1 SGHTA, CDR2 FQGNSA. V lost 5 bases to trimming and J lost 0 bases, with 5 bases between them. The CDR3 length is 12 residues. The CDR3 sequence is CASSRSSYEQYF. The CDR3 DNA sequence: TGTGCCAGCAGCCGGAGCTCCTACGAGCAGTACTTC.

The chain carries TRBV4-2 and TRBJ1-1; D unclear. The CDR3 has 13 residues. Germline V gene data show CDR1 as LGHNA and CDR2 as YNFKEQ. The germline V and J ends were trimmed by 4 bases and 0 bases, with 6 bases remaining between them. For the CDR3, the DNA is TGTGCCAGCAGCCCCCGGGTGAACACTGAAGCTTTCTTT. Translation: CASSPRVNTEAFF.

This chain joins TRBV3-1 (or the pseudogene TRBV3-2) and TRBJ2-5; weak D call: TRBD1 (6 bases). The CDR3 is made up of 15 amino acids. CDR1 is LGHDT and CDR2 is YNNKEL in the germline V gene (reference sequence). Trimming left V 4 bases short and J 5 bases short, with 17 bases between. Written as DNA, the CDR3 is TGTGCCAGCAGCCCGATGACAGGCCTAGGGGAGACCCAGTACTTC. This translates into CASSPMTGLGETQYF.

V is TRBV28 and J is TRBJ2-7; 8 bases line up with TRBD1. CDR1 and CDR2 from the germline V gene are MDHEN and SYDVKM. The CDR3 is 13 amino acids. The CDR3 protein is CAINRGFAYEQYF. The DNA for the CDR3 is TGTGCTATCAACAGGGGGTTCGCCTACGAGCAGTACTTC.

The chain couples TRBV3-1 (or the pseudogene TRBV3-2) to TRBJ1-3; a weak D match, TRBD1 (6 bases). CDR1 and CDR2 (germline): LGHDT, YNNKEL (reference sequence). Trimming pared 1 base from V and 0 bases from J, leaving 10 bases between. The CDR3 spans 16 residues. CDR3 region: CASSQAGHYSGNTIYF. CDR3 DNA: TGTGCCAGCAGCCAAGCGGGACACTACTCTGGAAACACCATATATTTT.

The V and J genes are TRBV3-1 (or the pseudogene TRBV3-2) and TRBJ2-2, with 14 positions matching TRBD2. The CDR3 has 18 amino acids. CDR1 is LGHDT and CDR2 is YNNKEL in the germline V gene (reference sequence). Germline trimming cut 1 base from V and 2 bases from J; bases unmatched to any gene: 3. CDR3 protein: CASSQGLAGGINTGELFF. Written as DNA, the CDR3 is TGTGCCAGCAGCCAAGGACTAGCGGGGGGGATTAACACCGGGGAGCTGTTTTTT.

V gene TRBV4-2 combines with J gene TRBJ2-4; 9 bases fit TRBD2. V lost 1 base and J lost 8; bases outside the gene matches: 15. Germline V CDR1 and CDR2: LGHNA, YNFKEQ. The CDR3 covers 18 residues. The CDR3 here is CASSQGPRLAVEGDIQYF. CDR3 nucleotides: TGTGCCAGCAGCCAAGGGCCGAGACTAGCGGTTGAGGGTGACATTCAGTACTTC.

The rearrangement uses TRBV10-3 and TRBJ1-5; 8 bases are shared with TRBD1. The CDR3 extends over 16 amino acids. Germline V CDR1 and CDR2: ENHRY, SYGVKD. Germline trimming cut 3 bases from V and 5 bases from J; bases unmatched to any gene: 9. CDR3 sequence reads: CAISESDRGKDQPQHF. For the CDR3, the DNA is TGTGCCATCAGTGAATCTGACAGGGGAAAGGATCAGCCCCAGCATTTT.

This clone appeared a few times. CDR3 sequence: CAWSYSTNNEQFF. In nucleotides, the CDR3 is TGTGCCTGGAGTTACTCGACTAACAATGAGCAGTTCTTC. The chain uses TRBV30 and TRBJ2-1; a possible D gene is TRBD2 (5 bases). The V end lost 2 bases, the J end lost 5 bases, and 10 bases lay between the germline ends. The CDR3 spans 13 residues. CDR1 is GTSNPN, CDR2 SVGIG, per germline (reference sequence).

The CDR3 DNA reads TGTGCCACCAGACAGGGGGCCAACACCGGGGAGCTGTTTTTT. Translation: CATRQGANTGELFF. J is TRBJ2-2 and V is TRBV6-5, with TRBD1 matching 10 bases. CDR1 MNHEY and CDR2 SVGAGI come from the germline V gene. The ends lost 10 bases at V and 2 bases at J; junction bases unmatched: 4. The CDR3 is made up of 14 amino acids.

This rearrangement joins TRBV15 to TRBJ1-5, with D uncertain. Per germline, CDR1 LNHNV and CDR2 YYDKDF (reference sequence). V was pared by 0 bases and J by 3 bases, with 12 bases between. This CDR3 comprises 16 residues. In nucleotides, the CDR3 is TGTGCCACCAGCAGAGATTCGGCAGGCTCCAATCAGCCCCAGCATTTT. Translation gives CATSRDSAGSNQPQHF.